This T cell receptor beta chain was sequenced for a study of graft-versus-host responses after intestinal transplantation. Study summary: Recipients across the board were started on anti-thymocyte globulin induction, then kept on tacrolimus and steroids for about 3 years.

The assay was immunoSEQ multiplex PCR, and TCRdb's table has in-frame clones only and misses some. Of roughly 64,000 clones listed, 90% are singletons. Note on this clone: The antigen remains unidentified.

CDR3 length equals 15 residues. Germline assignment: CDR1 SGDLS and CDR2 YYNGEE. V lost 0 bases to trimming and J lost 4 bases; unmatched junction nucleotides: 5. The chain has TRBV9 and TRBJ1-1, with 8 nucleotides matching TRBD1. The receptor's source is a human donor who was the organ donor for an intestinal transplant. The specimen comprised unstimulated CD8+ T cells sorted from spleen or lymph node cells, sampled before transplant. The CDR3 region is CASSVDTGGGTEAFF. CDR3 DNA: TGTGCCAGCAGCGTAGATACAGGGGGAGGCACTGAAGCTTTCTTT.